Listed below are T cell receptor beta chains from one sample, sequenced in a study of OX40 agonist ivuxolimab in advanced cancers. Sequencing was performed with immunoSEQ multiplex PCR; in TCRdb, only in-frame clones are kept and a portion is missing. In the table there are some 60,000 clones, roughly nine tenths of which are singletons. The material sequenced was CD4+ or CD8+ T cells sorted from blood, taken in a trial of the OX40 agonist ivuxolimab. These receptors originate from an adult with an advanced solid tumor such as melanoma, head and neck, liver or kidney cancer. Each CDR3 is given with its conserved first and last residue. A D gene is named only where the DNA matches it firmly. For some rows the clone size is stated as once, few or many, or as a class when expanded; others skip it.

>once|TRBV27|TRBD2|TRBJ2-7
CASRLGLAGGEQYF
TGTGCCAGCCGACTAGGACTAGCGGGAGGCGAGCAGTACTTC
>NA|TRBV5-1|NA|TRBJ2-6
CASSFFGQGNSGANVLTF
NA
>NA|TRBV7-9|NA|TRBJ2-7
CASSLLGRSSYEQYF
TGTGCCAGCAGCTTACTTGGCAGAAGCTCCTACGAGCAGTACTTC
>NA|TRBV27|NA|TRBJ2-7
CASSPDSLGYEQYF
TGTGCCAGCAGTCCCGACAGCCTTGGCTACGAGCAGTACTTC
>NA|TRBV28|NA|TRBJ1-5
CATRQGNQPQHF
TGTGCCACCCGACAGGGCAATCAGCCCCAGCATTTT
>NA|TRBV19|NA|TRBJ2-7
CASRPQRGPSYEQYF
TGTGCCAGTAGACCACAGCGTGGCCCCTCCTACGAGCAGTACTTC
>NA|TRBV27|TRBD1|TRBJ2-7
CASSLSDRDHEQYF
TGTGCCAGCAGTTTATCGGACAGGGACCACGAGCAGTACTTC
>NA|TRBV11-2|TRBD2|TRBJ2-3
CASSGLAGGGDTQYF
TGTGCCAGCAGCGGACTAGCGGGGGGAGGGGATACGCAGTATTTT
>once|TRBV15|NA|TRBJ1-5
CATSRRDSNQPQHF
TGTGCCACCAGCAGAAGGGATAGCAATCAGCCCCAGCATTTT
>NA|TRBV6-5|NA|TRBJ1-5
CASSYGSNQPQHF
TGTGCCAGCAGTTACGGCAGCAATCAGCCCCAGCATTTT
>NA|TRBV19|NA|TRBJ2-7
CASTLRGGGHEQYF
TGTGCCAGTACCCTCAGAGGCGGGGGCCACGAGCAGTACTTC
>NA|TRBV11-2|NA|TRBJ2-7
CASSFGGYTYEQYF
TGTGCCAGCAGCTTTGGGGGCTACACCTACGAGCAGTACTTC
>few|TRBV6-1|NA|TRBJ2-1
CASSASWVYNEQFF
TGTGCCAGCAGTGCGTCGTGGGTCTACAATGAGCAGTTCTTC
>NA|TRBV7-9|TRBD2|TRBJ2-3
CASRPPGLPADTQYF
TGTGCCAGCAGACCTCCGGGACTACCGGCAGATACGCAGTATTTT
>NA|TRBV28|NA|TRBJ1-5
CAGKRSNQPQHF
TGTGCCGGCAAAAGGAGCAATCAGCCCCAGCATTTT
>NA|TRBV18|NA|TRBJ1-1
CASSTVGGYTEAFF
TGTGCCAGCTCCACCGTCGGGGGGTACACTGAAGCTTTCTTT
>NA|TRBV11-2|NA|TRBJ2-1
CASSSPRYNEQFF
TGTGCCAGCAGCTCCCCTAGATACAATGAGCAGTTCTTC
>NA|TRBV18|TRBD1|TRBJ2-1
CASSPLLILTKLPGTGFDNEQFF
TGTGCCAGCTCACCACTCCTCATTTTAACAAAGCTTCCCGGGACAGGGTTCGACAATGAGCAGTTCTTC
>NA|TRBV7-6|TRBD1|TRBJ2-2
CASSLGDRAYTGELFF
TGTGCCAGCAGCTTAGGGGACAGGGCGTACACCGGGGAGCTGTTTTTT
>few|TRBV5-1|TRBD2|TRBJ2-5
CASSLVGAGGRETQYF
TGCGCCAGCAGCTTGGTGGGAGCGGGAGGGCGCGAGACCCAGTACTTC
>once|TRBV5-1|NA|TRBJ1-3
CASSLQTGSGNTIYF
TGCGCCAGCAGTCTACAGACCGGATCTGGAAACACCATATATTTT
>NA|TRBV15|NA|TRBJ1-1
CATSRGPGPGPVNTEAFF
TGTGCCACCAGCAGAGGCCCCGGTCCGGGACCGGTAAACACTGAAGCTTTCTTT
>NA|TRBV7-7|NA|TRBJ2-3
CASSFGERDTQYF
TGTGCTAGCAGCTTTGGTGAGCGGGATACGCAGTATTTT
>NA|TRBV11-3|TRBD1|TRBJ2-1
CASSVSGTGATEQFF
TGTGCCAGCAGCGTCTCCGGGACAGGGGCCACTGAGCAGTTCTTC
>NA|TRBV15|NA|TRBJ1-5
CATSSLVGQPQHF
TGTGCCACCAGCAGCCTAGTCGGTCAGCCCCAGCATTTT
>NA|TRBV10-3|TRBD1|TRBJ2-7
CAAGPGQGSYEQYF
TGTGCCGCAGGCCCGGGACAGGGGTCCTACGAGCAGTACTTC
>NA|TRBV5-5|NA|TRBJ1-2
CASSLGPERGYTF
TGTGCCAGCAGCTTGGGACCAGAGCGTGGCTACACCTTC
>NA|TRBV28|NA|TRBJ2-3
CASRSTGSDTQYF
TGTGCCAGCAGAAGCACAGGCAGCGATACGCAGTATTTT
>medium-sized|TRBV5-4|NA|TRBJ2-1
CASSFSPQHNEQFF
TGTGCCAGCAGCTTCAGTCCCCAGCACAATGAGCAGTTCTTC
>NA|TRBV6-6|TRBD1|TRBJ1-5
CASTRTGGNQPQHF
TGTGCCAGCACCAGGACAGGGGGCAATCAGCCCCAGCATTTT
>few|TRBV7-9|NA|TRBJ2-1
CASSLGRDNEQFF
TGTGCCAGCAGCTTAGGGCGGGATAATGAGCAGTTCTTC
>medium-sized|TRBV10-2|NA|TRBJ1-1
CASNQGMNTEAFF
TGCGCCAGTAACCAGGGCATGAACACTGAAGCTTTCTTT
>NA|TRBV4-2|NA|TRBJ2-1
CASSTRSGGRNEQFF
TGTGCCAGCAGCACGAGGTCGGGGGGCCGCAATGAGCAGTTCTTC
>once|TRBV10-3|TRBD2|TRBJ2-2
CAISDGTSGSSLPGELFF
TGTGCCATCAGTGACGGGACTAGCGGGAGCTCCCTCCCCGGGGAGCTGTTTTTT
>NA|TRBV7-6|TRBD1|TRBJ1-2
CASSLREPGQGYGYTF
TGTGCCAGCAGCTTAAGGGAGCCGGGACAGGGCTACGGCTACACCTTC
>NA|TRBV28|NA|TRBJ2-7
CASSFLQSYEQYF
TGTGCCAGCAGTTTCCTGCAATCCTACGAGCAGTACTTC
>NA|TRBV11-2|TRBD1|TRBJ1-1
CASSLSGGIEAFF
TGTGCCAGCAGCTTATCAGGGGGGATTGAAGCTTTCTTT
>NA|TRBV28|NA|TRBJ2-4
CASSSGGAKNIQYF
TGTGCCAGCAGTAGTGGGGGGGCCAAAAACATTCAGTACTTC
>NA|TRBV6-1|NA|TRBJ2-2
CASRVQGRGTGELFF
TGTGCCAGCAGGGTCCAGGGGAGAGGCACCGGGGAGCTGTTTTTT
>NA|TRBV7-3|NA|TRBJ2-1
CASSLTGGTNEQFF
TGTGCCAGCAGCTTAACAGGTGGGACAAATGAGCAGTTCTTC
>NA|TRBV7-9|NA|TRBJ2-7
CASSHRLPYEQYF
TGTGCCAGCAGCCACAGGTTACCCTACGAGCAGTACTTC
>medium-sized|TRBV20-1|NA|TRBJ1-5
CSARDRRAQHF
TGCAGTGCTAGAGATCGAAGGGCCCAGCATTTT
>NA|TRBV2|NA|TRBJ1-5
CARKSRSSQPQHF
TGTGCTAGAAAGTCTCGTAGCAGTCAGCCCCAGCATTTT
>few|TRBV29-1|TRBD1|TRBJ1-2
CSVLVGRGRRGYTF
TGCAGCGTTTTAGTGGGCAGGGGGCGCAGGGGCTACACCTTC
>NA|TRBV9|NA|TRBJ2-1
CASSSRDYNEQFF
TGTGCCAGCAGCTCCCGAGACTACAATGAGCAGTTCTTC
>NA|TRBV11-3|NA|TRBJ1-1
CASSLGGDTEAFF
TGTGCCAGCAGCTTGGGGGGGGACACTGAAGCTTTCTTT
>NA|TRBV29-1|TRBD2|TRBJ2-7
CSVASGIWDEQYF
TGCAGCGTTGCTAGCGGGATCTGGGACGAGCAGTACTTC
>NA|TRBV5-4|NA|TRBJ2-7
CASSSTNQLDEQYF
TGTGCCAGCAGCTCGACAAATCAGTTGGACGAGCAGTACTTC
>NA|TRBV20-1|NA|TRBJ2-7
CSAPNSYEQYF
TGCAGTGCCCCCAACTCCTACGAGCAGTACTTC
>NA|TRBV27|NA|TRBJ1-6
CASRLIGGQPLHF
TGTGCCAGCAGGTTAATAGGTGGACAACCCCTCCACTTT
>NA|TRBV5-1|NA|TRBJ1-3
CASRPQGTGNTIYF
TGCGCCAGCAGGCCTCAGGGTACTGGAAACACCATATATTTT
>NA|TRBV5-1|NA|TRBJ2-1
CASSLPLPGGYNEQFF
TGCGCCAGCAGCTTGCCACTCCCCGGTGGCTACAATGAGCAGTTCTTC
>once|TRBV10-3|NA|TRBJ1-2
CAIRGRGGATGLGGYTF
TGTGCCATCAGGGGTCGTGGTGGAGCAACTGGACTTGGTGGCTACACCTTC